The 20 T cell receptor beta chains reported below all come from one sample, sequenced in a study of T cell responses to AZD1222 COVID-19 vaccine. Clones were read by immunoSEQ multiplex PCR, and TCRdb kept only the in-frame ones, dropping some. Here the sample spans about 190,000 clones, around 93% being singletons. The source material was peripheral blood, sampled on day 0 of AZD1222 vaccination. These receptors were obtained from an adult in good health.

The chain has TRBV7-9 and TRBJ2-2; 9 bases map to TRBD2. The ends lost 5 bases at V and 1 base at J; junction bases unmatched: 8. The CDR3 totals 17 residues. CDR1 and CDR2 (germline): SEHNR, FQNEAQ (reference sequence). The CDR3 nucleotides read TGTGCCAGCAGCGACAACCCTAGCGGGAAGAACACCGGGGAGCTGTTTTTT. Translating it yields CASSDNPSGKNTGELFF.

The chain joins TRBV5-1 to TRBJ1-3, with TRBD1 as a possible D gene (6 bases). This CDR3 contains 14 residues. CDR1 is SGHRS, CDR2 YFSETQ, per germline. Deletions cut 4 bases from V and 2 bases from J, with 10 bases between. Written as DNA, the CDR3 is TGCGCCAGCAGCGTAGGACAGACTGGAAACACCATATATTTT. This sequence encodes CASSVGQTGNTIYF.

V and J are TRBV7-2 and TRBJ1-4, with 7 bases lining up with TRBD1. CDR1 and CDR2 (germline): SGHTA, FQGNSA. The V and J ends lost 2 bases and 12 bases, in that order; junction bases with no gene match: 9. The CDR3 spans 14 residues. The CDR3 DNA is TGTGCCAGCAGCTTAATCCCACAGGGGAAAGAACTGTTTTTT. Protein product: CASSLIPQGKELFF. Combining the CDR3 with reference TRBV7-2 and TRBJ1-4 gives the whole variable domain GAGVSQSPSNKVTEKGKDVELRCDPISGHTALYWYRQSLGQGLEFLIYFQGNSAPDKSGLPSDRFSAERTGGSVSTLTIQRTQQEDSAVYLCASSLIPQGKELFFGSGTQLSVL.

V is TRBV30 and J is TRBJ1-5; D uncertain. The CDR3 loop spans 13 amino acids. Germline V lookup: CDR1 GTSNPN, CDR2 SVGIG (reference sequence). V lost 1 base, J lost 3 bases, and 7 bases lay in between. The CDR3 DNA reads TGTGCCTGGAGTGCAGAAATCAATCAGCCCCAGCATTTT. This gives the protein CAWSAEINQPQHF.

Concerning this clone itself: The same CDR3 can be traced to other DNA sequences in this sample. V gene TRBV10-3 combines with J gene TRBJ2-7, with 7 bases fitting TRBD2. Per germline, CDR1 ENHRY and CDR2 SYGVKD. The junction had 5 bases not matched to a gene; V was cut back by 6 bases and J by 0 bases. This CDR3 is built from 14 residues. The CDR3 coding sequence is TGTGCCATCAGCTCTAGCGGAAGCTCCTACGAGCAGTACTTC. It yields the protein CAISSSGSSYEQYF.

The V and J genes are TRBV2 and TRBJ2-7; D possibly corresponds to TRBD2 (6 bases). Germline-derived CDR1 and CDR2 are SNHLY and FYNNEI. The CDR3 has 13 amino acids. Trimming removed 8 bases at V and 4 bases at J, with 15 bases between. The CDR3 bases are TGTGCCAGCGGAAGCGGAGGGCCTTACGAGCAGTACTTC. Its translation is CASGSGGPYEQYF.

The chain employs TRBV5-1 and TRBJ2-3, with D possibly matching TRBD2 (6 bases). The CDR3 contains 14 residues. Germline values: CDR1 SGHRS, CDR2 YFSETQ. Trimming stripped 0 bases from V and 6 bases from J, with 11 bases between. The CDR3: CASSLGRLEDTQYF. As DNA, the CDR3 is TGCGCCAGCAGCTTGGGCCGACTAGAGGATACGCAGTATTTT.

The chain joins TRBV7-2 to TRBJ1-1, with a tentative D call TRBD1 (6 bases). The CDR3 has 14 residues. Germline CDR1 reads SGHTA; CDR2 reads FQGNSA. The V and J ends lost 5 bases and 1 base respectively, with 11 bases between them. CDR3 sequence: CASSPYRANTEAFF. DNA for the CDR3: TGTGCCAGCAGCCCGTACAGGGCGAACACTGAAGCTTTCTTT.

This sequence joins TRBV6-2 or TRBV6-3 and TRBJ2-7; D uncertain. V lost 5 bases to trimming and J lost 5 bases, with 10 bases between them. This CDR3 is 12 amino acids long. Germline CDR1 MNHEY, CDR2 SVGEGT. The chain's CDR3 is CASSLRYDEQYF. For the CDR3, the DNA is TGTGCCAGCAGTCTTCGATACGACGAGCAGTACTTC.

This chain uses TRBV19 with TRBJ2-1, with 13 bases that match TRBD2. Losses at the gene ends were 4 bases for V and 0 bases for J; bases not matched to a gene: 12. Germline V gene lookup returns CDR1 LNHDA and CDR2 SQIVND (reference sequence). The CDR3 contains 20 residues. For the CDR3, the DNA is TGTGCCAGTAGTAAACCGGGACTAGCGGGATGGGGGGGCTCCTACAATGAGCAGTTCTTC. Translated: CASSKPGLAGWGGSYNEQFF.

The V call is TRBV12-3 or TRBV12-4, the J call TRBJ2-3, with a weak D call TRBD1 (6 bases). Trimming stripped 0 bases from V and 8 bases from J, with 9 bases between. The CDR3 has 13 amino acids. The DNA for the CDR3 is TGTGCCAGCAGTTTAGCATCACAGGGTACGCAGTATTTT. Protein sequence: CASSLASQGTQYF.

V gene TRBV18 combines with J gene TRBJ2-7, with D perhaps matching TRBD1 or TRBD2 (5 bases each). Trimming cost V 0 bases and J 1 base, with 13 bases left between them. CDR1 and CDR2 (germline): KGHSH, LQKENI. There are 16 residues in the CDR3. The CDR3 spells CASSPPVGTDSYEQYF. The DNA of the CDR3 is TGTGCCAGCTCACCACCCGTAGGGACGGATTCCTACGAGCAGTACTTC.

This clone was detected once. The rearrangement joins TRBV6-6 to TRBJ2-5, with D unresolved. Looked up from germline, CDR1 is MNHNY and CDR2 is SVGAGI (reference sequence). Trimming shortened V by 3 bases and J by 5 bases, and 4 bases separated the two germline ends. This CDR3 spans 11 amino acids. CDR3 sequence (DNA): TGTGCCAGCAGTTATGTGGAGACCCAGTACTTC. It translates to CASSYVETQYF.

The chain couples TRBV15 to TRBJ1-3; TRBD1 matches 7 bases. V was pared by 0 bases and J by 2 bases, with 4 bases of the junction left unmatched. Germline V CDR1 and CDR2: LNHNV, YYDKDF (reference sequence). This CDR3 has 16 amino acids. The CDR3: CATSRDRGGPGNTIYF. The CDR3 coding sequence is TGTGCCACCAGCAGAGATAGAGGGGGCCCTGGAAACACCATATATTTT.

DNA of the CDR3: TGTGCCACCAGTGATTTTTCCCACGGTACGCAGTATTTT. Its translation is CATSDFSHGTQYF. The J gene is TRBJ2-3, the V gene TRBV24-1; no clear D. Per the germline V gene, CDR1 is KGHDR and CDR2 is SFDVKD. The CDR3 is 13 residues long. Trimming stripped 1 base from V and 8 bases from J, with 9 bases between.

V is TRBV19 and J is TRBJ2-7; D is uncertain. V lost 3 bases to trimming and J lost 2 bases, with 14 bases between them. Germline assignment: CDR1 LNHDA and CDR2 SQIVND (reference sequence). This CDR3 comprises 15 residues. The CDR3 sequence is CASSMFGTSTYEQYF. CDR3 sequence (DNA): TGTGCCAGTAGTATGTTCGGCACATCCACCTACGAGCAGTACTTC.

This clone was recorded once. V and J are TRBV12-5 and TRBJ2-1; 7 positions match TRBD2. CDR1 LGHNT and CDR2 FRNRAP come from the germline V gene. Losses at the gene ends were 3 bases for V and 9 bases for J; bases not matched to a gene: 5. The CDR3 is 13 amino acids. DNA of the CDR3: TGTGCTAGTGGTTTTGGCGGGAGTAGTGAGCAGTTCTTC. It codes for CASGFGGSSEQFF.

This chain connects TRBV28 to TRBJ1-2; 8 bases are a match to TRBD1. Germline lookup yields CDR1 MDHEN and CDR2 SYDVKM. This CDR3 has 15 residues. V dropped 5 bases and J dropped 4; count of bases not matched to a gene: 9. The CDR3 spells CASSPWGQAIYGYTF. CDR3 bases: TGTGCCAGCAGTCCCTGGGGACAGGCGATCTATGGCTACACCTTC.

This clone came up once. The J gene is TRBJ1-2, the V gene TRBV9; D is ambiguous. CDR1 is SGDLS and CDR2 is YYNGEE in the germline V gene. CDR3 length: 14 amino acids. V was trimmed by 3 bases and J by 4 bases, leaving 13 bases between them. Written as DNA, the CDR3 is TGTGCCAGCAGCGCAAGCGCCTCGGGCTATGGCTACACCTTC. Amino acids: CASSASASGYGYTF.

As DNA, the CDR3 is TGCGCCAGCAGCTCCCAGGGGGGGTTCGGTGAGCAGTTCTTC. This encodes CASSSQGGFGEQFF. V is TRBV5-1 and J is TRBJ2-1; D assignment may be TRBD1 or TRBD2 (7 bases each). The germline V gene has CDR1 SGHRS and CDR2 YFSETQ. V was cut by 3 bases and J by 9 bases, with 16 bases left in between. CDR3 length equals 14 residues. Based on the CDR3 plus reference TRBV5-1 and TRBJ2-1, the full variable domain is KAGVTQTPRYLIKTRGQQVTLSCSPISGHRSVSWYQQTPGQGLQFLFEYFSETQRNKGNFPGRFSGRQFSNSRSEMNVSTLELGDSALYLCASSSQGGFGEQFFGPGTRLTVL.